This TCR beta chain was observed in a study of post-analysis software for immune sequencing data. Study information: Progressive-relapsing, secondary progressive and relapsing-remitting multiple sclerosis were among the disease courses included.

Germline V gene data show CDR1 as DFQATT and CDR2 as SNEGSKA (reference sequence). The CDR3 runs 12 residues. Trimming shortened V by 6 bases and J by 3 bases, and 11 bases separated the two germline ends. Note on this clonotype: Its antigen is undetermined.

Study observations and caveats: Several TRBV segments (TRBV5-6, TRBV5-1 and TRBV20-1 among them) occurred more frequently in patients than in controls. Comparison with controls showed significantly lower normalized Chao1 diversity in multiple sclerosis patients.

The authors incorporated unique molecular identifiers into the TCR beta cDNA libraries. MiXCR, applied by TCRdb to the PCR reads, yields one record per CDR3 protein. The table has over 150,000 distinct CDR3 sequences, roughly 40% seen once; the top ten hold roughly 28%. The chain recombines TRBV20-1 with TRBJ1-1; D may be TRBD1 (6 bases). This TCR was recovered from a girl aged 5-17 years with multiple sclerosis. Sequenced material: blood, taken after autologous hematopoietic stem cell transplantation. The CDR3 sequence is CSARQGHTEAFF. CDR3 in DNA: TGCAGTGCCCGCCAGGGGCACACTGAAGCTTTCTTT.